The entry below describes one T cell receptor (beta chain). This clone was detected once. The antigen this receptor binds is unknown. The input lacks base qualities; no much larger clone sits a single base away. The data derive from a study of blood T cell repertoires in COVID-19 (dated by TCRdb to about 2020). Regarding the study in general: Samples from collaborators originated in the United States, Italy and Spain and spanned both the acute and convalescent phases of COVID-19. The material from the prospective study consisted of cDNA or gDNA derived from T cells, B-cell-depleted T cells, or PBMCs. Deeply sampled blood TCRbeta repertoires from subjects exposed to, actively infected with, or recovered from COVID-19 were included in the dataset. The repertoires were released in a freely available public database intended as a resource for research on the immune response to SARS-CoV-2. Samples were obtained from the ongoing ImmuneRACE study (first 160 participants) and from some 1,200 subjects provided by 6 global collaborators. Nearly every sample came with metadata listing a de-identified subject ID, COVID-19 status, age in years and sex. Where available, HLA class I and class II types were taken from metadata supplied by the sample provider and were not determined by assay-based typing.

The immunoSEQ Assay, a bias-controlled multiplex PCR, was used to amplify TCRbeta CDR3 regions from genomic DNA. In the original analysis: The number of nucleated cells in each sample was estimated from the amplification of reference gene primers within the assay. To quantify the absolute abundance of each unique TCRbeta CDR3 rearrangement, sequence reads were collapsed and filtered. Productive Simpson clonality was computed per sample as the square root of Simpson's diversity index over productive rearrangements. The source is immuneACCESS, and TCRdb retained only in-frame sequences with V and J called. Part of the clones is not carried over; for the studies checked, unresolved V genes explain less than half of this, and the remainder is unexplained. Clone size and the V and J calls come from that table; the DNA yielded D and trimming. The sample table lists about 180,000 clones, roughly four fifths of them with a count of one. The ten biggest clones cover 6.5% to 8.5% of the sample.

CDR1 and CDR2 were assigned from the germline V gene as KGHDR and SFDVKD. Ends trimmed: V by 3 bases, J by 6 bases; bases unmatched to a gene: 7. The CDR3 spans 16 residues, from the cysteine through the phenylalanine. The only DNA kept is the CDR3, 48 bases in frame from the first base. What the study reported, not specific to this receptor: The amount of clinical and demographic metadata varied by source and participant and was provided uncurated.

One collaborating source in Seattle enrolled patients while the patients were actively infected and followed the patients over time throughout the course of disease. Collaborating institutions collected whole blood in K2EDTA tubes following their own protocols. For TCRbeta analysis, collaborator samples were shipped as frozen whole blood, as isolated PBMCs, or as DNA extracted from either sample type. The chain employs TRBV24-1 and TRBJ2-1; TRBD2 agrees with 10 junctional bases. The TCR originated in a woman aged 70 to 79 with COVID-19, enrolled during active disease. The source material was peripheral blood. The CDR3 protein sequence reads: CATSDLSGRNRNEQFF. In nucleotide form, the sequence is TGTGCCACCAGTGATCTTAGCGGGAGGAATCGCAATGAGCAGTTCTTC.